Shown below are 28 T cell receptor beta chains from a single sample sequenced in a study of shared clonotypes between healthy human individuals. Profiling relied on immunoSEQ multiplex PCR, and the TCRdb table lists in-frame clones only, not all of them. The sample has about 2.1 million clones, just under 95% seen once. Naive CD8 populations comprised CD45RO-negative cells positively selected for CCR7, excluding terminally differentiated effector memory CD45RA+ cells. Sequencing was carried out using naive CD8+ T cells from PBMCs. These TCRs come from a man younger than 35 in good health. Some clones in this sample may be carry-over from other donors' samples.

The chain recombines TRBV5-6 with TRBJ2-5, with D tentatively TRBD2 (5 bases). CDR1 and CDR2 from the germline V gene are SGHDT and YYEEEE. V was pared by 4 bases and J by 2 bases, with 15 bases between. This CDR3 spans 15 amino acids. The CDR3 sequence: CASSENPREQETQYF. In DNA form, the CDR3 reads TGTGCCAGCAGCGAAAACCCGAGGGAACAAGAGACCCAGTACTTC.

The J gene is TRBJ2-5, the V gene TRBV27; 8 bases align to TRBD2. The junction had 15 bases not matched to a gene; V was cut back by 7 bases and J by 5 bases. The CDR3 runs to 16 residues. Germline V CDR1 and CDR2: MNHEY, SMNVEV (reference sequence). This chain's CDR3 is CASTQWAGGGLETQYF. CDR3 DNA: TGTGCCAGCACCCAATGGGCGGGAGGAGGTTTGGAGACCCAGTACTTC.

The chain recombines TRBV7-9 with TRBJ2-5; unclear D gene. V was pared by 2 bases and J by 5 bases, with 15 bases between. The CDR3 contains 15 residues. The V gene's germline CDR1 is SEHNR and CDR2 FQNEAQ (reference sequence). CDR3 DNA: TGTGCCAGCAGCTTATACTCTAACCCCCAGGAGACCCAGTACTTC. Residues: CASSLYSNPQETQYF.

The chain uses TRBV7-9 and TRBJ2-3; D not certain. CDR3 size: 14 residues. The ends were cut back, 0 bases at V and 2 bases at J, with 6 bases in the middle. Looked up from germline, CDR1 is SEHNR and CDR2 is FQNEAQ (reference sequence). CDR3 DNA: TGTGCCAGCAGCTTAGCCAGGAACACAGATACGCAGTATTTT. Translating it yields CASSLARNTDTQYF.

The CDR3 DNA reads as TGTGCCAGCAGCTTAATTGTAGCGGGGCCCAGGGGTGAGCAGTACTTC. Protein: CASSLIVAGPRGEQYF. The genes are TRBV7-9 and TRBJ2-7, with 8 bases lining up with TRBD2. V dropped 2 bases and J dropped 7; count of bases not matched to a gene: 13. Looked up from germline, CDR1 is SEHNR and CDR2 is FQNEAQ (reference sequence). The CDR3 spans 16 residues.

The chain links TRBV27 to TRBJ1-2; TRBD1 matches 8 bases. This CDR3 has 14 amino acids. V shed 1 base and J 6 bases; nucleotides not matched to a gene: 4. Germline CDR1 and CDR2: MNHEY and SMNVEV (reference sequence). The CDR3 coding sequence is TGTGCCAGCAGTTTATGGCAGGGGGCAGATGGCTACACCTTC. Translation: CASSLWQGADGYTF.

This clone was seen once. The chain has TRBV9 and TRBJ2-3, with 7 positions matching TRBD2. The CDR3 is 15 amino acids. CDR1 and CDR2 (germline): SGDLS, YYNGEE. Trimming cost V 7 bases and J 5 bases; bases outside gene matches: 13. CDR3 residues: CASSQASGWGDTQYF. CDR3 nucleotide sequence: TGTGCCAGCTCCCAAGCTAGCGGTTGGGGAGATACGCAGTATTTT.

This chain uses TRBV9 with TRBJ1-2, with TRBD1 matching 10 bases. This CDR3 comprises 15 residues. Germline V gives CDR1 SGDLS, CDR2 YYNGEE. The V gene end was trimmed by 0 bases and the J gene end by 3 bases; junction bases not matched to a gene: 2. The CDR3 reads CASSVGGQGDYGYTF. CDR3 nucleotide sequence: TGTGCCAGCAGCGTAGGAGGACAGGGGGACTATGGCTACACCTTC.

This clone was picked up one time. The chain couples TRBV5-4 to TRBJ2-3, with TRBD2 matching 12 bases. V was clipped by 0 bases and J by 0 bases; unmatched bases: 8. Germline V lookup: CDR1 SGHNT, CDR2 YYREEE (reference sequence). The CDR3 contains 19 residues. The CDR3 protein is CASSLGLAGVTESTDTQYF. The CDR3 DNA follows: TGTGCCAGCAGCTTGGGACTAGCGGGAGTTACGGAAAGCACAGATACGCAGTATTTT.

The chain carries TRBV7-9 and TRBJ2-1; TRBD2 aligns across 8 bases. The length of the CDR3 is 16 residues. J lost 3 bases, V lost 4 bases, and 8 bases had no gene match. CDR1 is SEHNR and CDR2 is FQNEAQ in the germline V gene (reference sequence). The CDR3 protein is CASSSGGAPGYNEQFF. Written as DNA, the CDR3 is TGTGCCAGCAGCTCCGGGGGGGCTCCCGGCTACAATGAGCAGTTCTTC. Full variable domain (remainder filled in from reference TRBV7-9 and TRBJ2-1): DTGVSQNPRHKITKRGQNVTFRCDPISEHNRLYWYRQTLGQGPEFLTYFQNEAQLEKSRLLSDRFSAERPKGSFSTLEIQRTEQGDSAMYLCASSSGGAPGYNEQFFGPGTRLTVL.

The chain carries TRBV27 and TRBJ2-7; D gene unclear. Germline CDR1 reads MNHEY; CDR2 reads SMNVEV (reference sequence). The CDR3 is 14 residues long. The V and J ends lost 5 bases and 4 bases respectively, with 15 bases between them. In nucleotides, the CDR3 is TGTGCCAGCAGTCCCCAGGCGTGGGGTTACGAGCAGTACTTC. This translates into CASSPQAWGYEQYF.

A remark on this clone: In the same sample, other DNA sequences code for this CDR3. This chain connects TRBV29-1 to TRBJ1-1; a weak D match, TRBD1 (5 bases). The V gene's germline CDR1 is SQVTM and CDR2 ANQGSEA. V was pared by 4 bases and J by 4 bases, with 13 bases between. The CDR3 runs 13 residues. The CDR3 DNA is TGCAGCGTTGTGGGGCCCTTAGGCACTGAAGCTTTCTTT. Translated: CSVVGPLGTEAFF.

The V and J genes are TRBV4-2 and TRBJ1-1, with TRBD1 matching 8 bases. The J segment lost 5 bases and the V segment lost 7 bases, leaving 9 bases of the junction unmatched. The V gene's germline CDR1 is LGHNA and CDR2 YNFKEQ. The CDR3 is 14 residues long. CDR3 protein: CASIKDRGGTEAFF. In DNA, the CDR3 is TGTGCCAGCATAAAAGACAGGGGTGGAACTGAAGCTTTCTTT.

The chain combines TRBV27 with TRBJ2-7; no reliable D call. This CDR3 has 14 residues. Deletions cut 5 bases from V and 5 bases from J, with 16 bases between. Germline V lookup: CDR1 MNHEY, CDR2 SMNVEV (reference sequence). CDR3 loop: CASSPVVGPHEQYF. The CDR3 region has the DNA TGTGCCAGCAGTCCCGTGGTAGGCCCCCACGAGCAGTACTTC.

The V and J genes are TRBV4-1 and TRBJ2-7; 8 nucleotides match TRBD2. Trimming removed 0 bases from V and 2 bases from J; junction bases left unmatched: 3. Germline V CDR1 and CDR2: MGHRA, YSYEKL. The CDR3 loop spans 15 amino acids. CDR3 nucleotide sequence: TGCGCCAGCAGCCAAGATCCCGGGAGGGCCTACGAGCAGTACTTC. Translating gives CASSQDPGRAYEQYF.

The CDR3 region is CASSVGSGLETQYF. CDR3 nucleotide sequence: TGTGCCAGCAGCGTAGGGTCAGGGCTAGAGACCCAGTACTTC. The V gene is TRBV9, the J gene TRBJ2-5; possible D gene TRBD1, 5 bases. V was cut by 0 bases and J by 4 bases, with 10 bases left in between. CDR1 and CDR2 (germline): SGDLS, YYNGEE. This CDR3 is 14 amino acids long. The whole variable domain, filled in from reference TRBV9 and TRBJ2-5, reads DSGVTQTPKHLITATGQRVTLRCSPRSGDLSVYWYQQSLDQGLQFLIQYYNGEERAKGNILERFSAQQFPDLHSELNLSSLELGDSALYFCASSVGSGLETQYFGPGTRLLVL.

The chain uses TRBV6-6 and TRBJ2-1, with D possibly TRBD1 on 5 matching bases. Germline CDR1 is MNHNY and CDR2 is SVGAGI (reference sequence). The CDR3 is made up of 14 amino acids. Trimming shortened V by 4 bases and J by 3 bases, and 10 bases separated the two germline ends. The CDR3: CASSSSGIYNEQFF. CDR3 coding DNA: TGTGCCAGCAGTTCTTCAGGGATCTACAATGAGCAGTTCTTC.

The chain links TRBV12-5 to TRBJ1-2; 8 bases map to TRBD1. This CDR3 comprises 15 residues. The germline CDR1 and CDR2 sequences are LGHNT and FRNRAP. Unmatched junction bases numbered 9, after V lost 6 bases and J lost 3 bases. The DNA for the CDR3 is TGTGCTAGTGGACCTCCAGGGGGCGCGTACTATGGCTACACCTTC. It translates to CASGPPGGAYYGYTF.

In regard to this clone: Within the sample, other DNA sequences also encode this same CDR3. DNA of the CDR3: TGTGCCTGGAGTGTAGGGCAGGGGGCCTACGAGCAGTACTTC. It translates to CAWSVGQGAYEQYF. The rearrangement uses TRBV30 and TRBJ2-7; 7 bases line up with TRBD1. V dropped 0 bases and J dropped 2; count of bases not matched to a gene: 4. Per the germline V gene, CDR1 is GTSNPN and CDR2 is SVGIG (reference sequence). This CDR3 is 14 amino acids long.

The gene calls are TRBV4-1 and TRBJ2-6; D gene uncertain. The CDR3 contains 17 residues. The germline V gene encodes CDR1 MGHRA and CDR2 YSYEKL. Between the trimmed V and J ends, which lost 0 bases and 2 bases, there was a span of 11 bases. The CDR3 region is CASSQEWPTTGANVLTF. CDR3 nucleotides: TGCGCCAGCAGCCAAGAATGGCCTACTACTGGGGCCAACGTCCTGACTTTC.

V gene TRBV13 combines with J gene TRBJ2-7; 8 bases map to TRBD1. J was trimmed by 3 bases and V by 6 bases; bases with no gene match: 7. The CDR3 has 14 amino acids. Germline V gene data show CDR1 as PRHDT and CDR2 as FYEKMQ (reference sequence). The CDR3 coding sequence is TGTGCCAGCAGTGACGACAGGGGTTTCTACGAGCAGTACTTC. Its translation: CASSDDRGFYEQYF. Full variable domain (outside the CDR3, taken from reference TRBV13 and TRBJ2-7): AAGVIQSPRHLIKEKRETATLKCYPIPRHDTVYWYQQGPGQDPQFLISFYEKMQSDKGSIPDRFSAQQFSDYHSELNMSSLELGDSALYFCASSDDRGFYEQYFGPGTRLTVT.

The chain combines TRBV2 with TRBJ1-1; no firm D call. Germline lookup yields CDR1 SNHLY and CDR2 FYNNEI. V was cut by 2 bases and J by 0 bases, with 13 bases left in between. The CDR3 is 16 residues long. CDR3 in amino acids: CASSELTFTMNTEAFF. As DNA, the CDR3 is TGTGCCAGCAGTGAACTCACATTCACCATGAACACTGAAGCTTTCTTT. Based on the CDR3 plus reference TRBV2 and TRBJ1-1, the full variable domain is EPEVTQTPSHQVTQMGQEVILRCVPISNHLYFYWYRQILGQKVEFLVSFYNNEISEKSEIFDDQFSVERPDGSNFTLKIRSTKLEDSAMYFCASSELTFTMNTEAFFGQGTRLTVV.

This clone was found once. This chain uses TRBV11-3 with TRBJ2-3; a possible D gene is TRBD2 (5 bases). The CDR3 has 16 amino acids. Germline-derived CDR1 and CDR2 are SGHNT and YENEEA. Deletions cut 5 bases from V and 6 bases from J, with 21 bases between. The CDR3 here is CASSPRSSLMGDTQYF. The CDR3 coding sequence is TGTGCCAGCAGCCCCCGTTCTAGCCTTATGGGGGATACGCAGTATTTT.

The J gene is TRBJ2-1, the V gene TRBV5-4; tentative D call: TRBD2 (5 bases). Germline-derived CDR1 and CDR2 are SGHNT and YYREEE (reference sequence). The CDR3 runs to 13 residues. V gave up 5 bases and J gave up 8 bases, with 14 bases separating them. Here the CDR3 DNA reads TGTGCCAGCAGTTGGACTCCCGAGGATGAGCAGTTCTTC. It specifies CASSWTPEDEQFF.

This clone was picked up one time. J is TRBJ2-5 and V is TRBV13, with a possible D match to TRBD2 (5 bases). CDR1 is PRHDT, CDR2 FYEKMQ, per germline (reference sequence). The CDR3 spans 14 residues. V was shortened by 5 bases and J by 5 bases, with 15 bases between the two germline ends. Here the CDR3 reads CASSPDRERETQYF. The DNA for the CDR3 is TGTGCCAGCAGCCCCGATAGAGAGCGGGAGACCCAGTACTTC.

For this clone: In the same sample, other DNA sequences code for this CDR3. CDR3 sequence (DNA): TGTGCCAGCAGTCAGGGGAGCACCTACGAGCAGTACTTC. Translated: CASSQGSTYEQYF. The chain links TRBV27 to TRBJ2-7; the D gene is possibly TRBD1 (6 bases). The germline V gene has CDR1 MNHEY and CDR2 SMNVEV (reference sequence). The CDR3 sequence is 13 residues long. V shed 5 bases and J shed 2 bases, with 10 bases lying between them.

Details on this clone: Other nucleotide sequences in the sample specify the same CDR3. The CDR3 spells CASSYGLRETQYF. In DNA, the CDR3 is TGTGCCAGCAGTTACGGCCTCAGGGAGACCCAGTACTTC. The chain carries TRBV6-5 and TRBJ2-5; D call uncertain. Trimming took off 2 bases at V and 5 bases at J, with 9 bases between the two ends. Germline loops: CDR1 MNHEY, CDR2 SVGAGI. The CDR3 extends over 13 amino acids.

This clone was observed a handful of times. The rearrangement links TRBV29-1 to TRBJ1-1; D is ambiguous. Germline V lookup: CDR1 SQVTM, CDR2 ANQGSEA. V lost 0 bases and J lost 4, with 9 bases in between. The length of the CDR3 is 13 residues. CDR3: CSVEERLSTEAFF. DNA of the CDR3: TGCAGCGTTGAAGAAAGATTATCCACTGAAGCTTTCTTT.